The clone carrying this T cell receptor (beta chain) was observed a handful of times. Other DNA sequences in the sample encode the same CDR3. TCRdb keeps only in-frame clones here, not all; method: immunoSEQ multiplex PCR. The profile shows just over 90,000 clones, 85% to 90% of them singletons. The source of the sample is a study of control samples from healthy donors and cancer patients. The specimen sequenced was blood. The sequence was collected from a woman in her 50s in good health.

The chain's CDR3 is CASSQAYRGRTEAFF. CDR3 nucleotide sequence: TGCGCCAGCAGCCAAGCCTACAGGGGAAGGACTGAAGCTTTCTTT. The J gene is TRBJ1-1, the V gene TRBV4-1; 7 bases are shared with TRBD1. This CDR3 region has 15 residues. The V gene end was trimmed by 1 base and the J gene end by 5 bases; junction bases not matched to a gene: 7. Germline CDR1 and CDR2: MGHRA and YSYEKL.